A selection of T cell receptor beta chains follows, all from one sample in a study of blood T cell repertoires in COVID-19. Only in-frame clones appear in the TCRdb table, and some are missing; sequencing was by immunoSEQ multiplex PCR. The sample has about 430,000 clones, 88% seen once. Sequenced material: PBMCs or T cells enriched from blood (not recorded which). Receptors were obtained from a woman younger than 30 who had been exposed to COVID-19. CDR3s leave out the opening cysteine and the closing phenylalanine or tryptophan.

>TRBJ2-1|TRBV2
ASSPLAGSHSEQF
>TRBJ1-5|TRBV5-6
ASSLAKGTGVNQPQH
>TRBJ2-3|TRBV9
ASSPREGAPPDTQY
>TRBJ2-7|TRBV13
ASRPGTGVYEQY
>TRBJ1-4|TRBV29-1
SAGDTNEKLF
>TRBJ1-1|TRBV7-8
ASSPTGAEAF
>TRBJ1-1|TRBV5-1
ASSLLPTGTGDTTNTEAF
>TRBJ2-1|TRBV7-9
ASSSGTGGIAGLDEQF
>TRBJ2-2|TRBV25-1
ASSDSRGRGELF
>TRBJ2-7|TRBV29-1
SVEDSGTGGYEQY
>TRBJ2-1|TRBV2
ASRVGTFHNEQF
>TRBJ1-4|TRBV5-1
ASSLATGASNEKLF
>TRBJ2-1|TRBV20-1
SASPGLVSYNEQF
>TRBJ2-1|TRBV5-4
ASSLELAMRNNEQF
>TRBJ2-3|TRBV29-1
SVKRDQSQY
>TRBJ2-2|TRBV15
ATRKEGGELF